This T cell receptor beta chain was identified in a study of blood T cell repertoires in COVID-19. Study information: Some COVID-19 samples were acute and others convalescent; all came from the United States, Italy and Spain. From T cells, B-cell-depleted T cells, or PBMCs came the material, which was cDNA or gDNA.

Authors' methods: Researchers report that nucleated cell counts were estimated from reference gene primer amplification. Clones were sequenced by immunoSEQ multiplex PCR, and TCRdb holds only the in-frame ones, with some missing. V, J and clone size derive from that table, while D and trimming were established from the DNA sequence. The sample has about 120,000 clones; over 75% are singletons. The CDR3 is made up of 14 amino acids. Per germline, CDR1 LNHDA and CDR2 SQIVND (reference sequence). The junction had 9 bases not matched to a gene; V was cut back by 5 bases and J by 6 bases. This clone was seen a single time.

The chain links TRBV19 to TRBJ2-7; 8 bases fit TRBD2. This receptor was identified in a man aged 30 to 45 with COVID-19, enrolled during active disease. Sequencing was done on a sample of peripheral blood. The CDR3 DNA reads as TGTGCCAGTAGTTTATCCGGGACTAGAGTCGAGCAGTACTTC. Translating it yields CASSLSGTRVEQYF.